These 9 T cell receptor beta chains share one sample of origin, sequenced in a study of beta chain features in type 1 diabetes. These receptors' antigens are unknown. Expressed TCRB transcripts got sequenced, as all isolated RNA was reverse transcribed. The repertoire was sequenced with immunoSEQ multiplex PCR; TCRdb's copy has only in-frame clones and lacks some. The sample carries nearly 700,000 clones, 13% recorded once. Study-level results: In all four CD4+ subsets, TCRB CDR3 length was significantly, moderately reduced in type 1 diabetes.

The sample comprised naive CD4+ T cells from blood. The receptors derive from a man aged 18 to 30 with type 1 diabetes.

This clone was seen more than once but under ten times. V is TRBV5-1 and J is TRBJ2-3; D gene uncertain. The CDR3 contains 13 residues. Germline V CDR1 and CDR2: SGHRS, YFSETQ. V lost 4 bases and J lost 2, with 8 bases in between. The DNA of the CDR3 is TGCGCCAGCAGCAGTGCCTACACAGATACGCAGTATTTT. Translated: CASSSAYTDTQYF.

In nucleotides, the CDR3 is TGTGCCACCAGCAGAGATTTGGGCGGGGGCGCCTTAGGTCGCGGCTATGGCTACACCTTC. Its translation: CATSRDLGGGALGRGYGYTF. V is TRBV15 and J is TRBJ1-2; weak D call: TRBD1 (6 bases). The CDR3 extends over 20 amino acids. V was cut by 0 bases and J by 4 bases, with 27 bases left in between. Germline CDR1 LNHNV, CDR2 YYDKDF (reference sequence).

V is TRBV9 and J is TRBJ2-1; D unresolved. The germline CDR1 and CDR2 sequences are SGDLS and YYNGEE. The length of the CDR3 is 12 residues. V lost 4 bases and J lost 7, with 9 bases in between. The DNA of the CDR3 is TGTGCCAGCAGCCCCACCCTGAATGAGCAGTTCTTC. This sequence encodes CASSPTLNEQFF.

A few counts support this clone. This chain connects TRBV6-5 to TRBJ1-4, with 10 bases matching TRBD1. V shed 0 bases and J 6 bases; nucleotides not matched to a gene: 1. The CDR3 loop spans 15 amino acids. The germline V gene encodes CDR1 MNHEY and CDR2 SVGAGI. CDR3 DNA sequence: TGTGCCAGCAGTTACTCCGGGACAGGGGATGAAAAACTGTTTTTT. This sequence encodes CASSYSGTGDEKLFF.

In this sample, this clone turned up a few times. The J gene is TRBJ2-2, the V gene TRBV14; TRBD1 agrees at 7 bases. The CDR3 consists of 14 residues. The germline V gene encodes CDR1 SGHDN and CDR2 FVKESK. V shed 10 bases and J 5 bases; nucleotides not matched to a gene: 10. CDR3 sequence reads: CATKGQDTTGELFF. The CDR3 DNA reads as TGTGCCACCAAAGGACAGGATACGACCGGGGAGCTGTTTTTT. The variable domain in full, with the rest retrieved from reference TRBV14 and TRBJ2-2, is EAGVTQFPSHSVIEKGQTVTLRCDPISGHDNLYWYRRVMGKEIKFLLHFVKESKQDESGMPNNRFLAERTGGTYSTLKVQPAELEDSGVYFCATKGQDTTGELFFGEGSRLTVL.

Points on this clone: Other nucleotide sequences from this sample produce the same CDR3. The chain is built from TRBV7-9 and TRBJ2-5, with 7 bases that match TRBD2. Trimming at V came to 5 bases and at J to 1 base, leaving 7 bases not matched to a gene. The CDR3 sequence is 15 residues long. Germline CDR1 and CDR2: SEHNR and FQNEAQ (reference sequence). The CDR3 coding sequence is TGTGCCAGCAGCCCCCGGGGAGGGGTCCAAGAGACCCAGTACTTC. Translated: CASSPRGGVQETQYF.

This clone was detected only a few times. This rearrangement joins TRBV7-9 to TRBJ2-2; no clear D. V lost 8 bases and J lost 5, with 9 bases in between. Germline V lookup: CDR1 SEHNR, CDR2 FQNEAQ (reference sequence). There are 12 residues in the CDR3. Written as DNA, the CDR3 is TGTGCCAGCGGCCCCGAGACCGGGGAGCTGTTTTTT. This encodes CASGPETGELFF. Based on the CDR3 plus reference TRBV7-9 and TRBJ2-2, the full variable domain is DTGVSQNPRHKITKRGQNVTFRCDPISEHNRLYWYRQTLGQGPEFLTYFQNEAQLEKSRLLSDRFSAERPKGSFSTLEIQRTEQGDSAMYLCASGPETGELFFGEGSRLTVL.

This clone was counted between two and nine times. The chain joins TRBV29-1 to TRBJ2-1; unclear D gene. The V end lost 3 bases, the J end lost 12 bases, and 15 bases lay between the germline ends. The CDR3 totals 12 residues. CDR1 is SQVTM, CDR2 ANQGSEA, per germline. This CDR3 reads CSVDNYADPQFF. In DNA form, the CDR3 reads TGCAGCGTTGATAATTATGCTGACCCGCAGTTCTTC.

The rearrangement uses TRBV6-1 and TRBJ2-1; TRBD2 matches 12 bases. Germline V lookup: CDR1 MNHNS, CDR2 SASEGT. CDR3 length: 17 amino acids. J gave up 3 bases and V 4 bases, and 7 bases lay outside the gene matches. Written as DNA, the CDR3 is TGTGCCAGCAGTGCCCCGCTAGCGGGGGGGAGCTACAATGAGCAGTTCTTC. Residues: CASSAPLAGGSYNEQFF.